The T cell receptor (beta chain) under discussion was sequenced for a study of neoadjuvant anti-PD-1 for oral cavity cancer. For the study at large: Patients without progression got a fourth dose around day 43. The study's findings and limits: Only three patients per response group were TCR-analyzed; validation needed. After neoadjuvant nivolumab, PBMC T cell clonality was significantly higher in non-responders than responders.

The protocol was immunoSEQ multiplex PCR, while the TCRdb copy is restricted to in-frame clones and leaves out a portion. The sample has under 8,000 clones, 55% to 70% seen once. About this clone itself: Its antigen is unidentified.

The CDR3 spans 13 residues. V dropped 6 bases and J dropped 4 bases, with 12 bases sitting between them. Germline loops: CDR1 SNHLY, CDR2 FYNNEI. Time point given: after neoadjuvant nivolumab, at surgical resection. Patients had HPV-negative, locally advanced oral cavity squamous cell carcinoma. The sample was PBMCs, taken after nivolumab (anti-PD-1) treatment. This clonotype was sampled from a person aged 35 to 85 with oral cavity squamous cell carcinoma. J is TRBJ1-2 and V is TRBV2; a possible D gene is TRBD1 (6 bases). The DNA of the CDR3 is TGTGCCAGCAGGCGAAGGGGGGCCTATGGCTACACCTTC. It yields the protein CASRRRGAYGYTF.